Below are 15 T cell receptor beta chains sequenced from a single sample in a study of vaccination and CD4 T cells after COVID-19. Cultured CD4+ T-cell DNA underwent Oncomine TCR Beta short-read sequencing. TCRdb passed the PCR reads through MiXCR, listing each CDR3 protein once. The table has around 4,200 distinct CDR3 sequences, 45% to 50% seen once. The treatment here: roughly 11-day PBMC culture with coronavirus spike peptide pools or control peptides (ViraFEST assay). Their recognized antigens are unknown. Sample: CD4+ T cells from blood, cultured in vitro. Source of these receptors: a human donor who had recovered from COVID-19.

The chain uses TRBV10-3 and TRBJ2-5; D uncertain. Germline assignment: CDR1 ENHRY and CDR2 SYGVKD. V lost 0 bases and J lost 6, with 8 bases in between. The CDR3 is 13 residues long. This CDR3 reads CAISESGLQTQYF. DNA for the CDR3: TGTGCCATCAGTGAGTCTGGTCTGCAGACCCAGTACTTC.

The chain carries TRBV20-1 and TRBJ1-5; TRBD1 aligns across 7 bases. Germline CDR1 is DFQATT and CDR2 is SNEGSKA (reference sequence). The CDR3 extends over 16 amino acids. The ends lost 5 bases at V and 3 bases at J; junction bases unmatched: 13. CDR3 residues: CSASDPGQTYNQPQHF. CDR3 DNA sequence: TGCAGTGCTTCCGATCCGGGACAGACTTACAATCAGCCCCAGCATTTT.

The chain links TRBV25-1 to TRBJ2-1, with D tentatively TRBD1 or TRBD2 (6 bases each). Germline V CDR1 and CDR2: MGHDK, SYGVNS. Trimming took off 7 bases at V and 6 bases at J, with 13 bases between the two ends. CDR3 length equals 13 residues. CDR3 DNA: TGTGCCAGCACTTTTGGGGGGCTCAATGAGCAGTTCTTC. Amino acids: CASTFGGLNEQFF.

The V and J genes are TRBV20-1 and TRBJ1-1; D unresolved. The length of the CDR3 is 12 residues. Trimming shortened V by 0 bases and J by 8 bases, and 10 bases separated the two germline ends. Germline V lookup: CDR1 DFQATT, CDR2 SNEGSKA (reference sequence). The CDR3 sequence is CSARDGGGEAFF. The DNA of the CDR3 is TGCAGTGCTAGAGATGGTGGAGGGGAAGCTTTCTTT.

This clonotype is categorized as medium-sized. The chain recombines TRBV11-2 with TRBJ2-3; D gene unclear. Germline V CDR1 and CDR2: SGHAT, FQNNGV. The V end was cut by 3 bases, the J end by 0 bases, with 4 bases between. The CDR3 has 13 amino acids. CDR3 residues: CASSLPSTDTQYF. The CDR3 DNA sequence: TGTGCCAGCAGCTTGCCTAGCACAGATACGCAGTATTTT.

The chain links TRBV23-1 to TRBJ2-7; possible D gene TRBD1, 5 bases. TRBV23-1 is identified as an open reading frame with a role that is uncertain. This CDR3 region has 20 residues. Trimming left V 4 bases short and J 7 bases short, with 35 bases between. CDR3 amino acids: CASSLLSVPQGPQIPGEQYF. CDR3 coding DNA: TGCGCCAGCAGTCTCCTCTCGGTCCCCCAGGGTCCTCAGATCCCTGGAGAGCAGTACTTC.

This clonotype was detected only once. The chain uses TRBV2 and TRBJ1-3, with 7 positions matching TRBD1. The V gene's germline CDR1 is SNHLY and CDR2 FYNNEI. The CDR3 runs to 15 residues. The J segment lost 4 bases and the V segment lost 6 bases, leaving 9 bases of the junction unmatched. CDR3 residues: CASRRTQGTGNTIYF. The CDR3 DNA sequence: TGTGCCAGCAGGCGAACACAGGGGACCGGAAACACCATATATTTT. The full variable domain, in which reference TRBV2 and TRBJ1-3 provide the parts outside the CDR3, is EPEVTQTPSHQVTQMGQEVILRCVPISNHLYFYWYRQILGQKVEFLVSFYNNEISEKSEIFDDQFSVERPDGSNFTLKIRSTKLEDSAMYFCASRRTQGTGNTIYFGEGSWLTVV.

The CDR3 loop is CASSQEVLLPLWQYF. Written as DNA, the CDR3 is TGTGCCAGCAGCCAAGAGGTTTTGCTCCCGTTGTGGCAGTACTTC. The chain has TRBV4-2 and TRBJ2-7, with D unresolved. V shed 0 bases and J shed 9 bases, with 18 bases lying between them. The CDR3 length is 15 residues. Looked up from germline, CDR1 is LGHNA and CDR2 is YNFKEQ.

The DNA for the CDR3 is TGCAGTGCCACAACCGGGACTAGCGGGATCCATGTGTCGGAGACCCAGTACTTC. This translates into CSATTGTSGIHVSETQYF. The gene calls are TRBV20-1 and TRBJ2-5, with 13 bases fitting TRBD2. This CDR3 has 18 residues. With V trimmed by 6 bases and J by 5 bases, 18 bases remained unmatched. Germline lookup yields CDR1 DFQATT and CDR2 SNEGSKA (reference sequence).

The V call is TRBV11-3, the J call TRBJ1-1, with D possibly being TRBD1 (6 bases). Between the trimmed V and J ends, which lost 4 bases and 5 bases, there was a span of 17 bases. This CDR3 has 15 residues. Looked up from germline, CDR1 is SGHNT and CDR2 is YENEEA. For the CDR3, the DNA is TGTGCCAGCAGCTCCCTCAACAGGGTGGATACTGAAGCTTTCTTT. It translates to CASSSLNRVDTEAFF.

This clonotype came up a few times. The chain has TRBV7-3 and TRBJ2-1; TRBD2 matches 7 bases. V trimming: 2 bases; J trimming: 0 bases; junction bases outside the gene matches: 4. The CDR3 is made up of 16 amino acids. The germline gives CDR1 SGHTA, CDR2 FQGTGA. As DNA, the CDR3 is TGTGCCAGCAGCTTAGCGGGGGAGAGCTCCTACAATGAGCAGTTCTTC. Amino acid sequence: CASSLAGESSYNEQFF.

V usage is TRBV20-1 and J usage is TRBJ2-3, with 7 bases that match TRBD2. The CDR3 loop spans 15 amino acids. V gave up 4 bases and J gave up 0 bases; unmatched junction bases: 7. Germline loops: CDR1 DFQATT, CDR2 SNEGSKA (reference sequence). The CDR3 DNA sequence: TGCAGTGCTACAAGGGCTAGCGGAAGCACAGATACGCAGTATTTT. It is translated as CSATRASGSTDTQYF.

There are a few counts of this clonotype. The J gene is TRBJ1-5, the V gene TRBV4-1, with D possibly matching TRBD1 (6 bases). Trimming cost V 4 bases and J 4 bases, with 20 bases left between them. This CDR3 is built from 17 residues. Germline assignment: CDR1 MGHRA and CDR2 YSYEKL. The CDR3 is CASSLRTGNLRNQPQHF. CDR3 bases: TGCGCCAGCAGCCTGCGAACAGGGAACCTTAGGAATCAGCCCCAGCATTTT.

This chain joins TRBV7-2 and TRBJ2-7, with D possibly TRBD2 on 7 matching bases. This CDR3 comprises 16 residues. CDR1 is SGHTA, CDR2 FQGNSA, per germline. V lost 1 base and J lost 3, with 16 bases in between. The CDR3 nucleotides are TGTGCCAGCAGCTTAGTAGGGGGGGTGAGGAGCTACGAGCAGTACTTC. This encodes CASSLVGGVRSYEQYF.

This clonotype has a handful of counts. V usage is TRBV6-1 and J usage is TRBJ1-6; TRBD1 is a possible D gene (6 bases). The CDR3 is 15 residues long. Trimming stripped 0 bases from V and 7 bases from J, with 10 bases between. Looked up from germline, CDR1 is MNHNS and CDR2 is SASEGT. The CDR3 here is CASSEASTGNSPLHF. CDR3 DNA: TGTGCCAGCAGTGAAGCATCAACAGGGAATTCACCCCTCCACTTT.